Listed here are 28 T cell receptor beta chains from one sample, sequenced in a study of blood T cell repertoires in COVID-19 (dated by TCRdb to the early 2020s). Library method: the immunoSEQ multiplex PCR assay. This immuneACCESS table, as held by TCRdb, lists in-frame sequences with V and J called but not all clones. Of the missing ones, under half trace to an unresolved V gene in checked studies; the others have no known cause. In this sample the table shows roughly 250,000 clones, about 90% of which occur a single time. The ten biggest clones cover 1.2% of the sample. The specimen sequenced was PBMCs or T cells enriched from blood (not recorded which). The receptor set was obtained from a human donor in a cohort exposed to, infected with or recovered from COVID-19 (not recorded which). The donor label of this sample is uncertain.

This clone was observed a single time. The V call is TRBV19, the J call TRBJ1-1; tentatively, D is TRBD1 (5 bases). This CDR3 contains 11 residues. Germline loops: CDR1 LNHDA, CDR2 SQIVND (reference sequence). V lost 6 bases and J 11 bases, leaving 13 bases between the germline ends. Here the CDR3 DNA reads TGTGCCAGTAGCCATGACAGTAGGGCTTTCTTT. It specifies CASSHDSRAFF.

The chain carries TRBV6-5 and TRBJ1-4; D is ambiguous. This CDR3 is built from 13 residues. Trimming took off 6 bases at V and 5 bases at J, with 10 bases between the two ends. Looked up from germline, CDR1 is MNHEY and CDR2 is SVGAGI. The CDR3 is CASRGRKNEKLFF. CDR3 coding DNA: TGTGCCAGCAGGGGCCGGAAAAATGAAAAACTGTTTTTT.

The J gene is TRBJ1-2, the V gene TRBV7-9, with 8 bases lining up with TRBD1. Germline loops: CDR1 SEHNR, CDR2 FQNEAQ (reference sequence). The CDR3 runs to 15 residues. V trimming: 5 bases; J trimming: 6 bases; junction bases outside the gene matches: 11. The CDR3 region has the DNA TGTGCCAGCAGCCCCGGACAGGGAAAGTTGGATGGCTACACCTTC. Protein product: CASSPGQGKLDGYTF.

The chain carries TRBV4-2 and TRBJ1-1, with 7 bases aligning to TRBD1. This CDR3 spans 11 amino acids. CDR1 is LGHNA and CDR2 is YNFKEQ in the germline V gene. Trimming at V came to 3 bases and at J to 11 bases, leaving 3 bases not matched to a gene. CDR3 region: CASSQTGKAFF. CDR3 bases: TGTGCCAGCAGCCAGACAGGGAAGGCTTTCTTT.

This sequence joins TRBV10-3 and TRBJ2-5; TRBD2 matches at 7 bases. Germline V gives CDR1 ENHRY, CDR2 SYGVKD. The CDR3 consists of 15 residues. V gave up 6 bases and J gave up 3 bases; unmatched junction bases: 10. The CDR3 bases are TGTGCCATCAGGGGCGGAGCGGGGTTGGAAGAGACCCAGTACTTC. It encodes CAIRGGAGLEETQYF.

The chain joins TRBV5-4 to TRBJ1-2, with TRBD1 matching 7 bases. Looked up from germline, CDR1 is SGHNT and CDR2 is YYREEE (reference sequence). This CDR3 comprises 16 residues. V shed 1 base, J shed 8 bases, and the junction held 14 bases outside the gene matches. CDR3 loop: CASSLITPQGPEGYTF. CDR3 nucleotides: TGTGCCAGCAGCTTGATCACCCCACAGGGGCCCGAAGGCTACACCTTC.

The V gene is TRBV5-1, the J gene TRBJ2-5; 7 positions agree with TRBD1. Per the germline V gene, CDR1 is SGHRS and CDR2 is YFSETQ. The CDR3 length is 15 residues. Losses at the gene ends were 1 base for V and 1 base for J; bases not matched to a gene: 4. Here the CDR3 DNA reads TGCGCCAGCAGCTTGTTGAAGGGGGCCCAAGAGACCCAGTACTTC. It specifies CASSLLKGAQETQYF.

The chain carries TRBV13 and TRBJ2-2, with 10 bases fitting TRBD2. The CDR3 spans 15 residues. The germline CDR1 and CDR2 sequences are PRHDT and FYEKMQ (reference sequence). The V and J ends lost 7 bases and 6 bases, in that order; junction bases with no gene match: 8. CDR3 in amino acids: CASKRAGGPPGELFF. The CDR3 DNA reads TGTGCCAGCAAGAGAGCGGGGGGGCCACCCGGGGAGCTGTTTTTT.

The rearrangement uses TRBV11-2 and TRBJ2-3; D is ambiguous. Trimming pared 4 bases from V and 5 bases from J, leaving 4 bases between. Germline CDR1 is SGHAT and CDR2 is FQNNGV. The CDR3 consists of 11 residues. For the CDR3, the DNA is TGTGCCAGCAGCTCGGGAGATACGCAGTATTTT. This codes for CASSSGDTQYF.

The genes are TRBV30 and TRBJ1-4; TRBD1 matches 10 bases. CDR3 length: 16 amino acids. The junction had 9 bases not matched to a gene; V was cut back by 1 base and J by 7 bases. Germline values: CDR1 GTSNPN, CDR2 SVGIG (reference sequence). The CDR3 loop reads CAWSAGQGIMGEKLFF. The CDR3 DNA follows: TGTGCCTGGAGTGCGGGACAGGGGATCATGGGTGAAAAACTGTTTTTT.

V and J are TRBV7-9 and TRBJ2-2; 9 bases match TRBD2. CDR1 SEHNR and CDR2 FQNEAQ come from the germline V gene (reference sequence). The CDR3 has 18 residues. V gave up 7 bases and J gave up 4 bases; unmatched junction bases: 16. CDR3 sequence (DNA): TGTGCCAGCAACCCCGGGACTAGCTCGATCCGCGGCACCGGGGAGCTGTTTTTT. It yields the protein CASNPGTSSIRGTGELFF.

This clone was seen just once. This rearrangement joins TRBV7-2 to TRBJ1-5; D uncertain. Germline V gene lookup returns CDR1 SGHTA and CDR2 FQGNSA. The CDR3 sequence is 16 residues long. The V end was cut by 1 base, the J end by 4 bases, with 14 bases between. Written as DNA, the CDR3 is TGTGCCAGCAGCTTAGGGGCAACCACCATTAATCAGCCCCAGCATTTT. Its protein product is CASSLGATTINQPQHF. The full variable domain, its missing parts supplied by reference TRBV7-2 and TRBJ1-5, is GAGVSQSPSNKVTEKGKDVELRCDPISGHTALYWYRQSLGQGLEFLIYFQGNSAPDKSGLPSDRFSAERTGGSVSTLTIQRTQQEDSAVYLCASSLGATTINQPQHFGDGTRLSIL.

Here the CDR3 reads CASRLAGGLYNEQFF. The CDR3 DNA sequence: TGCGCCAGCAGACTAGCGGGGGGGCTTTACAATGAGCAGTTCTTC. The rearrangement links TRBV5-1 to TRBJ2-1; the match to TRBD2 covers 13 bases. The CDR3 is made up of 15 amino acids. The trim removed 5 bases at V and 4 bases at J, leaving 3 bases unmatched. CDR1 is SGHRS, CDR2 YFSETQ, per germline.

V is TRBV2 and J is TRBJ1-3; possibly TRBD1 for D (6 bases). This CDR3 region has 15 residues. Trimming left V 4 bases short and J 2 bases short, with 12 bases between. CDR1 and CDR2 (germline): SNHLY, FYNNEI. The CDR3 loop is CASSVQGTAGNTIYF. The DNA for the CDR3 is TGTGCCAGCAGTGTGCAGGGGACGGCTGGAAACACCATATATTTT.

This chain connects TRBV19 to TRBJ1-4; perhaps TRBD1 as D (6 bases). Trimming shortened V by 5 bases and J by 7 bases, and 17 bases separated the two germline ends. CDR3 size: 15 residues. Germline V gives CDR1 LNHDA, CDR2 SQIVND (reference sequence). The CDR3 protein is CASSSKTARGEKLFF. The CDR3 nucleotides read TGTGCCAGTAGTTCTAAGACAGCCAGGGGTGAAAAACTGTTTTTT.

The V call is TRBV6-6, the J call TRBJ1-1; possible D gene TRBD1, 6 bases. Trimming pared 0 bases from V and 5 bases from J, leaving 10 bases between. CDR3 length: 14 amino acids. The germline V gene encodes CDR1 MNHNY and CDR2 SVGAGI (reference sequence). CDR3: CASSYSQQGTEAFF. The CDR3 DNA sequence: TGTGCCAGCAGTTACTCCCAACAGGGAACTGAAGCTTTCTTT.

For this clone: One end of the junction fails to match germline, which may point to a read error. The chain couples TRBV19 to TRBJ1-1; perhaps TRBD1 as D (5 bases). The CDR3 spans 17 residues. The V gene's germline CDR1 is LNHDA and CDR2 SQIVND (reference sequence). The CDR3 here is CASSMRQWGRRDTEAFF. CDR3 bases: TGTGCCAGCAGTATGAGGCAGTGGGGCAGGAGGGACACTGAAGCTTTCTTT.

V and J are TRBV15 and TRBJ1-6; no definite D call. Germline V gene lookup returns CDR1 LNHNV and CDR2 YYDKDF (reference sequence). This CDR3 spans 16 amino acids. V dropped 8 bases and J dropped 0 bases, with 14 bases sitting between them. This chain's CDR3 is CATREETFSYNSPLHF. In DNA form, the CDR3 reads TGTGCCACCCGAGAGGAGACTTTCTCCTATAATTCACCCCTCCACTTT. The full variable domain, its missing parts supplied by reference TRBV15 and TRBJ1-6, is DAMVIQNPRYQVTQFGKPVTLSCSQTLNHNVMYWYQQKSSQAPKLLFHYYDKDFNNEADTPDNFQSRRPNTSFCFLDIRSPGLGDTAMYLCATREETFSYNSPLHFGNGTRLTVT.

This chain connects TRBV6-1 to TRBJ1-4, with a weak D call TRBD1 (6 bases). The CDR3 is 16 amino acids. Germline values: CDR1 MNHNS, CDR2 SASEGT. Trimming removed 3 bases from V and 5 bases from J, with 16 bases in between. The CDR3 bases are TGTGCCAGCAGTGACATGGACCAGGGGCCGAATGAAAAACTGTTTTTT. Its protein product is CASSDMDQGPNEKLFF.

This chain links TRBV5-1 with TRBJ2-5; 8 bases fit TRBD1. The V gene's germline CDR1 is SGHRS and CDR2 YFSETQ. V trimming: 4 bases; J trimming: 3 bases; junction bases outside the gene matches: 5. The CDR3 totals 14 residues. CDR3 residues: CASSQGQGEETQYF. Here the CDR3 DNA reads TGCGCCAGCAGCCAAGGACAGGGTGAAGAGACCCAGTACTTC.

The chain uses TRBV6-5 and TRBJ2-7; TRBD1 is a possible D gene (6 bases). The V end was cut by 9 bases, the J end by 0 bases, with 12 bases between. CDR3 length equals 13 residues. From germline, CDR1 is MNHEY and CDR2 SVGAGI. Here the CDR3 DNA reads TGTGCCAGTACAGGGTGGAGCTCCTACGAGCAGTACTTC. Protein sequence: CASTGWSSYEQYF.

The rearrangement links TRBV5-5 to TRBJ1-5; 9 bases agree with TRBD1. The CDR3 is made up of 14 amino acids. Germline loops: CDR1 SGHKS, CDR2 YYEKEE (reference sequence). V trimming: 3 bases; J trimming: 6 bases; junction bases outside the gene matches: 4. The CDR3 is CASSWTGDSQPQHF. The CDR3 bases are TGTGCCAGCAGCTGGACAGGGGATAGTCAGCCCCAGCATTTT.

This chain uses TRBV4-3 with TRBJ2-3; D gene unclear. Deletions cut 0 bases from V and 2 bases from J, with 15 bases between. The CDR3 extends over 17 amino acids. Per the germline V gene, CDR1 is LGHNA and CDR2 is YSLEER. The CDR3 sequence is CASSQDYRLVSTDTQYF. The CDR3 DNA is TGCGCCAGCAGCCAAGATTATCGCCTAGTGTCCACAGATACGCAGTATTTT.

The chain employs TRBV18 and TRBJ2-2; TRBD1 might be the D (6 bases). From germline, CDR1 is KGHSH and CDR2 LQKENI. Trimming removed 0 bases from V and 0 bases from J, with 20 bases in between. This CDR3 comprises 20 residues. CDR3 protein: CASSPPLGRRQDANTGELFF. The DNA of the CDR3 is TGTGCCAGCTCACCACCTTTAGGCCGTCGACAGGATGCGAACACCGGGGAGCTGTTTTTT.

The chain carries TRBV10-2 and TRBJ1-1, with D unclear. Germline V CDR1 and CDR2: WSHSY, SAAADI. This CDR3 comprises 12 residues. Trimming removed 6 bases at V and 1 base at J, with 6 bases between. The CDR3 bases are TGCGCCAGCAGGCACACGAACACTGAAGCTTTCTTT. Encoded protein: CASRHTNTEAFF.

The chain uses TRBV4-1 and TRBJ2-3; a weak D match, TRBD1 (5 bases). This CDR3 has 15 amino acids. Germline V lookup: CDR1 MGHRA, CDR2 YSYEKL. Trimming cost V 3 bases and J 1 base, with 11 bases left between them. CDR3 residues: CASSQIDSRTDTQYF. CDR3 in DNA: TGCGCCAGCAGCCAGATCGACAGTCGCACAGATACGCAGTATTTT.

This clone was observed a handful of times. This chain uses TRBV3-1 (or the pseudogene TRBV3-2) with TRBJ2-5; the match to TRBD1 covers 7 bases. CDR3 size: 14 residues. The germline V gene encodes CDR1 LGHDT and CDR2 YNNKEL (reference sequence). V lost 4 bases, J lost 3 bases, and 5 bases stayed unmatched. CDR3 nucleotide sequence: TGTGCCAGCAGCCTCAGACAGGGAGAAGAGACCCAGTACTTC. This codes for CASSLRQGEETQYF.

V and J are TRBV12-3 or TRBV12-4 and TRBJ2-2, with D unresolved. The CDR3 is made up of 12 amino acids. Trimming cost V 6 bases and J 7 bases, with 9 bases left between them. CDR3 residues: CASSPGDGELFF. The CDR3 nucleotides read TGTGCCAGCAGCCCCGGAGACGGGGAGCTGTTTTTT.